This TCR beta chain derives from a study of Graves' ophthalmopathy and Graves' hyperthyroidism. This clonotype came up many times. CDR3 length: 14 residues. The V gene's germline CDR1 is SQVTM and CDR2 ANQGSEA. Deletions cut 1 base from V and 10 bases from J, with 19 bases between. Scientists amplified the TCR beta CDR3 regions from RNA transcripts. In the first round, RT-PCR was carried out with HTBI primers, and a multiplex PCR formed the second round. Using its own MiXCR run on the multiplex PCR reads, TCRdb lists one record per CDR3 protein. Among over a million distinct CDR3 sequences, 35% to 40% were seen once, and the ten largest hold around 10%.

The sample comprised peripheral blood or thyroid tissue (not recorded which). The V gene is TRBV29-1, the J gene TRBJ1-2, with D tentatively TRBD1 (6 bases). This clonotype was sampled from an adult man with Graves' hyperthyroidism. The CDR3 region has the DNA TGCAGCGTTGAAGGTGCAGCCAGGGGAAGAGACTACACCTTC. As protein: CSVEGAARGRDYTF.